The 14 T cell receptor beta chains below all came from one sample that was sequenced in a study of blood T cell repertoires in COVID-19. Produced via immunoSEQ multiplex PCR; TCRdb's table is partial and in-frame only. The sample lists 200,000 to 250,000 clones; roughly nine tenths were seen once. Sequencing input: peripheral blood. These receptors were collected from a woman between 50 and 59 years old with COVID-19, enrolled during active disease.

This sequence joins TRBV7-2 and TRBJ1-1; 9 bases match TRBD1. V lost 7 bases to trimming and J lost 5 bases; unmatched junction nucleotides: 11. Germline V gene sequence: CDR1 SGHTA, CDR2 FQGNSA. The CDR3 is 15 residues long. The CDR3: CASTLDRGVLTEAFF. The CDR3, as DNA: TGTGCCAGCACCTTGGACAGGGGAGTTTTAACTGAAGCTTTCTTT.

The chain links TRBV21-1 to TRBJ2-7; the table's D gene call, TRBD2, was not cross checked with the DNA. TRBV21-1 is listed as a pseudogene. This CDR3 spans 13 amino acids. The CDR3 coding sequence is TGTGCCAGCAGCAAGAAACTTTCCTACGAGCAGTACTTC. Translated, it gives CASSKKLSYEQYF.

This clone was observed once. The chain uses TRBV6-5 and TRBJ1-2, with D hard to call. In germline, CDR1 is MNHEY, CDR2 SVGAGI. The CDR3 totals 15 residues. V was shortened by 0 bases and J by 0 bases, with 8 bases between the two germline ends. CDR3 sequence: CASSYSVGANYGYTF. In DNA, the CDR3 is TGTGCCAGCAGTTACTCAGTCGGAGCTAACTATGGCTACACCTTC.

In nucleotides, the CDR3 is TGTGCCACCAGTGAACAGGGGATCTTCGACACCGGGGAGCTGTTTTTT. It codes for CATSEQGIFDTGELFF. The chain uses TRBV24-1 and TRBJ2-2, with TRBD1 identical over 7 bases. Per germline, CDR1 KGHDR and CDR2 SFDVKD. The CDR3 runs 16 residues. J gave up 3 bases and V 4 bases, and 7 bases lay outside the gene matches.

V and J are TRBV7-2 and TRBJ2-3, with 9 positions matching TRBD2. V was clipped by 2 bases and J by 2 bases; unmatched bases: 5. CDR1 and CDR2 (germline): SGHTA, FQGNSA. The CDR3 consists of 16 residues. This CDR3 is CASSLIRGGATDTQYF. CDR3 in DNA: TGTGCCAGCAGCTTAATACGCGGGGGGGCCACAGATACGCAGTATTTT.

The J gene is TRBJ1-5, the V gene TRBV19; D is unclear. The germline V gene encodes CDR1 LNHDA and CDR2 SQIVND (reference sequence). The V end was cut by 5 bases, the J end by 3 bases, with 8 bases between. The CDR3 extends over 13 amino acids. As DNA, the CDR3 is TGTGCCAGTAGTGGCCGGGTCAATCAGCCCCAGCATTTT. This sequence encodes CASSGRVNQPQHF.

The chain combines TRBV11-3 with TRBJ2-3; D is unresolved. The CDR3 runs 12 residues. Germline CDR1 is SGHNT and CDR2 is YENEEA. V shed 5 bases and J shed 5 bases, with 8 bases lying between them. The CDR3 DNA follows: TGTGCCAGCAGCCCACTCGAAGATACGCAGTATTTT. This gives the protein CASSPLEDTQYF.

The genes are TRBV2 and TRBJ2-7; the match to TRBD2 covers 7 bases. This CDR3 contains 15 residues. J gave up 6 bases and V 1 base, and 9 bases lay outside the gene matches. CDR1 and CDR2 from the germline V gene are SNHLY and FYNNEI. The CDR3 DNA reads as TGTGCCAGCAGTGAAGAATGGGCTAGCGGCGGCGAGCAGTACTTC. It specifies CASSEEWASGGEQYF.

The chain employs TRBV4-1 and TRBJ1-1; no clear D. The CDR3 sequence is 15 residues long. Trimming took 0 bases from V and 4 from J, leaving 12 bases between them. Germline V gene data show CDR1 as MGHRA and CDR2 as YSYEKL. DNA of the CDR3: TGCGCCAGCAGCCAAGAGGCGGGATCGGTCACTGAAGCTTTCTTT. Residues: CASSQEAGSVTEAFF.

The chain has TRBV7-2 and TRBJ1-1; D ambiguous. The CDR3 loop spans 16 amino acids. CDR1 is SGHTA and CDR2 is FQGNSA in the germline V gene. V was trimmed by 2 bases and J by 0 bases, leaving 13 bases between them. In nucleotides, the CDR3 is TGTGCCAGCAGCTTAAAACGACTGAGCATGAACACTGAAGCTTTCTTT. It is translated as CASSLKRLSMNTEAFF.

This clone has a single count. This chain joins TRBV27 and TRBJ2-2, with D perhaps TRBD2 (7 bases). From germline, CDR1 is MNHEY and CDR2 SMNVEV (reference sequence). Trimming shortened V by 2 bases and J by 3 bases, and 13 bases separated the two germline ends. CDR3 length: 16 amino acids. CDR3 region: CASSLGGGGYTGELFF. The CDR3 nucleotides are TGTGCCAGCAGTTTAGGTGGGGGGGGCTACACCGGGGAGCTGTTTTTT.

V usage is TRBV4-3 and J usage is TRBJ1-2, with TRBD1 as a possible D gene (5 bases). Germline CDR1 and CDR2: LGHNA and YSLEER. The CDR3 covers 15 residues. Trimming cost V 4 bases and J 2 bases, with 14 bases left between them. The CDR3 sequence is CASSPGGVFNYGYTF. DNA of the CDR3: TGCGCCAGCAGCCCTGGGGGGGTGTTCAACTATGGCTACACCTTC.

The CDR3 DNA follows: TGTGCCAGTAGTATAGGGGCTAGCGGGGGCCAGAAATTCACAGATACGCAGTATTTT. It encodes CASSIGASGGQKFTDTQYF. The chain joins TRBV19 to TRBJ2-3; 10 positions agree with TRBD2. CDR1 and CDR2 (germline): LNHDA, SQIVND (reference sequence). The CDR3 is 19 amino acids. Trimming cost V 1 base and J 2 bases; bases outside gene matches: 12. Using reference TRBV19 and TRBJ2-3 for the parts outside the CDR3, the full variable domain is DGGITQSPKYLFRKEGQNVTLSCEQNLNHDAMYWYRQDPGQGLRLIYYSQIVNDFQKGDIAEGYSVSREKKESFPLTVTSAQKNPTAFYLCASSIGASGGQKFTDTQYFGPGTRLTVL.

This chain uses TRBV16 with TRBJ1-5; the D is unclear. This CDR3 has 15 residues. Germline V gives CDR1 KGHSY, CDR2 FQNENV. The V end was cut by 1 base, the J end by 1 base, with 8 bases between. The CDR3 region has the DNA TGTGCCAGCAGCCAATATCGGGAAAGCAATCAGCCCCAGCATTTT. This translates into CASSQYRESNQPQHF.